One and the same sample provided the 19 T cell receptor beta chains below, sequenced in a study of T cells in Graves' hyperthyroidism and ophthalmopathy. Researchers took RNA transcripts and amplified the TCR beta CDR3 regions from them. In the first-round RT-PCR of the TCR CDR3, the HTBI primer set was used. TCRdb fed the multiplex PCR reads into MiXCR, producing one record per CDR3 protein. The data contain a few hundred thousand distinct CDR3 sequences, more than 15% of them seen just once; the ten biggest clones take up 55% to 60%. The sample taken for sequencing was blood. The source is a woman in her fifties or sixties with Graves' ophthalmopathy.

This clonotype was observed a handful of times. The chain carries TRBV4-2 and TRBJ2-1, with 8 bases matching TRBD1. The J segment lost 2 bases and the V segment lost 4 bases, leaving 4 bases of the junction unmatched. This CDR3 has 15 residues. Germline V gene data show CDR1 as LGHNA and CDR2 as YNFKEQ. The CDR3 nucleotides are TGTGCCAGCAGCCCCGGGACAGGAACCTACAATGAGCAGTTCTTC. This gives the protein CASSPGTGTYNEQFF.

This sequence joins TRBV6-2 or TRBV6-3 and TRBJ2-7; weak D call: TRBD1 (7 bases). This CDR3 has 13 amino acids. Germline CDR1 MNHEY, CDR2 SVGEGT. V lost 6 bases and J 2 bases, leaving 11 bases between the germline ends. The CDR3 sequence: CASREGAAYEQYF. The CDR3 DNA reads TGTGCCAGCAGGGAGGGGGCAGCCTACGAGCAGTACTTC.

This clonotype was picked up many times. The genes are TRBV27 and TRBJ1-2; no definite D call. This CDR3 comprises 13 residues. Germline V CDR1 and CDR2: MNHEY, SMNVEV (reference sequence). V was cut by 6 bases and J by 0 bases, with 8 bases left in between. CDR3 region: CASSPTSNYGYTF. The CDR3 DNA reads TGTGCCAGCAGCCCGACCTCTAACTATGGCTACACCTTC.

This clonotype was counted a few times. The chain combines TRBV9 with TRBJ2-5; the match to TRBD2 covers 9 bases. V was clipped by 4 bases and J by 1 base; unmatched bases: 2. Looked up from germline, CDR1 is SGDLS and CDR2 is YYNGEE. The CDR3 consists of 14 residues. The CDR3 protein is CASSPTSGQETQYF. CDR3 bases: TGTGCCAGCAGCCCGACTAGCGGCCAAGAGACCCAGTACTTC. Looking up the rest from reference TRBV9 and TRBJ2-5 gives the full variable domain: DSGVTQTPKHLITATGQRVTLRCSPRSGDLSVYWYQQSLDQGLQFLIQYYNGEERAKGNILERFSAQQFPDLHSELNLSSLELGDSALYFCASSPTSGQETQYFGPGTRLLVL.

In regard to this clonotype: Sequence at one end of the junction differs from germline and may be a read error. The V and J genes are TRBV5-1 and TRBJ2-7; D is ambiguous. In germline, CDR1 is SGHRS, CDR2 YFSETQ. The length of the CDR3 is 21 residues. This CDR3 is CASSQVYPPWLVSISTYEQYF. The CDR3 bases are TGTGCCAGCAGCCAAGTTTATCCGCCTTGGTTGGTATCAATCAGCACCTACGAGCAGTACTTC.

Ten or more counts support this clonotype. CDR3 sequence (DNA): TGTGCCAGCAGCTTGGCCTCGGGGTCCGAGCAGTACTTC. Translating it yields CASSLASGSEQYF. V and J are TRBV5-5 and TRBJ2-7, with D possibly matching TRBD2 (5 bases). Trimming took off 0 bases at V and 6 bases at J, with 10 bases between the two ends. The V gene's germline CDR1 is SGHKS and CDR2 YYEKEE (reference sequence). The length of the CDR3 is 13 residues.

The J gene is TRBJ1-5, the V gene TRBV10-3; 7 nucleotides match TRBD1. V was clipped by 7 bases and J by 4 bases; unmatched bases: 7. Germline lookup yields CDR1 ENHRY and CDR2 SYGVKD. This CDR3 region has 14 residues. The DNA for the CDR3 is TGTGCCATCACGCGTGACAGGGCTAATCAGCCCCAGCATTTT. Translating it yields CAITRDRANQPQHF.

The rearrangement joins TRBV29-1 to TRBJ2-2, with D maybe TRBD1 (5 bases). The CDR3 extends over 15 amino acids. Germline CDR1 SQVTM, CDR2 ANQGSEA. The V and J ends lost 6 bases and 0 bases respectively, with 14 bases between them. Here the CDR3 reads CSVGTGLANTGELFF. The CDR3 nucleotides read TGCAGCGTCGGTACAGGTCTCGCGAACACCGGGGAGCTGTTTTTT.

This clonotype appeared many times. The chain links TRBV12-3 or TRBV12-4 to TRBJ2-3; 11 bases map to TRBD2. Trimming at V came to 5 bases and at J to 1 base, leaving 5 bases not matched to a gene. The CDR3 loop spans 16 amino acids. CDR3 region: CASSVGTSGRTDTQYF. CDR3 DNA sequence: TGTGCCAGCAGTGTGGGGACTAGCGGCCGCACAGATACGCAGTATTTT.

This clonotype has at least ten counts. This chain connects TRBV11-3 to TRBJ2-3, with TRBD1 matching over 7 bases. The germline V gene encodes CDR1 SGHNT and CDR2 YENEEA. The CDR3 has 14 amino acids. J was trimmed by 4 bases and V by 5 bases; bases with no gene match: 6. CDR3 loop: CASSRQGGADTQYF. CDR3 sequence (DNA): TGTGCCAGCAGCCGACAGGGTGGGGCAGATACGCAGTATTTT.

There are many counts of this clonotype. The chain links TRBV7-9 to TRBJ2-3; no firm D call. The V and J ends lost 5 bases and 2 bases respectively, with 14 bases between them. Germline assignment: CDR1 SEHNR and CDR2 FQNEAQ (reference sequence). The length of the CDR3 is 15 residues. Here the CDR3 reads CASSHRPIFTDTQYF. The DNA of the CDR3 is TGTGCCAGCAGCCATCGACCTATCTTCACAGATACGCAGTATTTT. Filled out from reference TRBV7-9 and TRBJ2-3, the complete variable domain reads DTGVSQNPRHKITKRGQNVTFRCDPISEHNRLYWYRQTLGQGPEFLTYFQNEAQLEKSRLLSDRFSAERPKGSFSTLEIQRTEQGDSAMYLCASSHRPIFTDTQYFGPGTRLTVL.

This clonotype was counted ten times or more. This chain connects TRBV10-1 to TRBJ2-3; D uncertain. The V end lost 5 bases, the J end lost 2 bases, and 8 bases lay between the germline ends. Germline V lookup: CDR1 WNHNN, CDR2 SYGVQD (reference sequence). The CDR3 spans 13 residues. In DNA, the CDR3 is TGCGCCAGCAGTCTCAGTCACACAGATACGCAGTATTTT. This codes for CASSLSHTDTQYF.

This clonotype was detected many times. The V and J genes are TRBV11-2 and TRBJ2-7; maybe TRBD1 (5 bases). The CDR3 extends over 12 amino acids. The V gene's germline CDR1 is SGHAT and CDR2 FQNNGV. V was trimmed by 2 bases and J by 7 bases, leaving 9 bases between them. CDR3 protein: CASSLSGNEQYF. CDR3 nucleotide sequence: TGTGCCAGCAGCTTATCAGGGAATGAGCAGTACTTC.

There are many counts of this clonotype. The rearrangement joins TRBV5-1 to TRBJ2-3; tentatively, D is TRBD2 (6 bases). This CDR3 has 14 residues. Trimming cost V 3 bases and J 4 bases, with 12 bases left between them. Germline V gene data show CDR1 as SGHRS and CDR2 as YFSETQ. CDR3 nucleotides: TGCGCCAGCAGCTCGCAGACGGGAGCAGATACGCAGTATTTT. Its protein product is CASSSQTGADTQYF.

V gene TRBV4-3 combines with J gene TRBJ1-4; 9 nucleotides align to TRBD1. This CDR3 spans 15 amino acids. Germline CDR1 is LGHNA and CDR2 is YSLEER. Trimming took 0 bases from V and 10 from J; bases not matched to a gene: 6. CDR3 DNA: TGCGCCAGCAGCCAAGATGGACAGGGGCCGACAAAACTGTTTTTT. Translation: CASSQDGQGPTKLFF.

In its sample, this clonotype was seen many times. The J gene is TRBJ1-2, the V gene TRBV5-1; possibly TRBD1 for D (5 bases). The CDR3 spans 14 residues. Trimming left V 0 bases short and J 6 bases short, with 12 bases between. CDR1 and CDR2 (germline): SGHRS, YFSETQ. CDR3 amino acids: CASSLGGQGDGYTF. The CDR3 bases are TGCGCCAGCAGCTTGGGGGGTCAGGGCGATGGCTACACCTTC.

The sample holds one count of this clonotype. The chain combines TRBV6-1 with TRBJ2-7; the D call may be TRBD1 or TRBD2 (5 bases each). Trimming took 7 bases from V and 3 from J, leaving 16 bases between them. CDR1 MNHNS and CDR2 SASEGT come from the germline V gene. The CDR3 is 14 residues long. The CDR3 loop reads CASTPPGQSYEQYF. The CDR3 nucleotides read TGTGCCAGCACCCCTCCGGGGCAAAGCTACGAGCAGTACTTC.

This clonotype has a handful of counts. The rearrangement joins TRBV20-1 to TRBJ1-4; unclear D gene. Germline V gene lookup returns CDR1 DFQATT and CDR2 SNEGSKA (reference sequence). Trimming shortened V by 5 bases and J by 11 bases, and 15 bases separated the two germline ends. CDR3 length equals 12 residues. The CDR3 sequence is CSADKLAPKLFF. The CDR3 DNA follows: TGCAGTGCTGATAAACTGGCGCCCAAACTGTTTTTT.

The chain uses TRBV20-1 and TRBJ2-5, with TRBD1 matching over 9 bases. Germline V lookup: CDR1 DFQATT, CDR2 SNEGSKA (reference sequence). V gave up 6 bases and J gave up 5 bases; unmatched junction bases: 16. The CDR3 is made up of 16 amino acids. DNA of the CDR3: TGCAGTGCAGCACTAACCGGGACAGGGACCCACGAGACCCAGTACTTC. Translating it yields CSAALTGTGTHETQYF.